These T cell receptor beta chains were read from a single sample in a study of blood T cell repertoires in COVID-19. The repertoire was sequenced with immunoSEQ multiplex PCR; TCRdb's copy has only in-frame clones and lacks some. Among around 65,000 clones listed, roughly four fifths were seen once. Material for sequencing was peripheral blood. The receptors shown here come from a human donor in a cohort sampled during active COVID-19. The CDR3 runs from the conserved cysteine through the conserved F or W. The D gene is left open where the match is weak. For some rows the clone size is stated as once, few or many, or as a class when expanded; others skip it.

cdr3_aa cdr3_nt j_call d_call clone_size v_call
CASRASRVGPEKLFF TGTGCCAGCAGGGCTTCCAGAGTGGGGCCGGAAAAACTGTTTTTT TRBJ1-4 - few TRBV7-9
CASSPFRTSGGYSGANVLTF TGTGCCAGCAGCCCCTTTCGGACTAGCGGGGGGTACTCTGGGGCCAACGTCCTGACTTTC TRBJ2-6 TRBD2 - TRBV3-1/TRBV3-2
CASRDRDTGNTIYF TGTGCCAGCAGAGACAGGGATACTGGAAACACCATATATTTT TRBJ1-3 TRBD1 - TRBV2
CSVEKHTGDGYTF TGCAGCGTTGAAAAGCATACAGGGGATGGCTACACCTTC TRBJ1-2 TRBD1 - TRBV29-1
CASSQGGAKAFF TGTGCCAGCAGTCAGGGGGGCGCCAAAGCTTTCTTT TRBJ1-1 TRBD1 - TRBV6-5
CASSAPGAGPSYNEQFF TGTGCCAGCAGCGCCCCCGGGGCGGGGCCTTCCTACAATGAGCAGTTCTTC TRBJ2-1 - - TRBV9
CASSLGGQGEKLFF TGTGCCAGCAGTTTAGGAGGACAGGGTGAAAAACTGTTTTTT TRBJ1-4 TRBD1 - TRBV28
CASSPRTGFSPLHF TGTGCCAGCAGCCCCAGGACAGGGTTTTCACCCCTCCACTTT TRBJ1-6 TRBD1 - TRBV3-1/TRBV3-2
CSVEGGRYEQYF TGCAGCGTTGAGGGGGGGCGCTACGAGCAGTACTTC TRBJ2-7 - - TRBV29-1
CASSLDTGSSPLHF TGCGCCAGCAGCTTGGATACAGGGTCTTCACCCCTCCACTTT TRBJ1-6 - - TRBV5-1
CASSRDSYEQYF TGTGCCAGCAGCCGGGACTCCTACGAGCAGTACTTC TRBJ2-7 - - TRBV5-4
CASSAAGTADEKLFF TGTGCCAGCAGCGCAGCAGGGACAGCCGATGAAAAACTGTTTTTT TRBJ1-4 TRBD1 - TRBV7-9
CASSYGGSGTGELFF TGTGCCAGCAGTTACGGGGGGAGCGGGACCGGGGAGCTGTTTTTT TRBJ2-2 - - TRBV6-5
CASSESGRPNEKLFF TGCGCCAGCAGTGAGTCGGGGAGGCCAAATGAAAAACTGTTTTTT TRBJ1-4 - - TRBV10-2
CASTLGGTPAAFF TGTGCCAGCACCCTTGGAGGGACGCCTGCCGCCTTCTTC TRBJ2-1 - - TRBV7-8
CASSPGTGGTGELFF TGTGCCAGCAGCCCGGGGACAGGGGGTACCGGGGAGCTGTTTTTT TRBJ2-2 TRBD1 - TRBV7-6
CASSYSSAGNYNEQFF TGTGCCAGCAGTTACTCGAGCGCGGGGAACTACAATGAGCAGTTCTTC TRBJ2-1 - - TRBV6-2/TRBV6-3
CASSEAWVGEQFF TGTGCCAGCAGTGAAGCGTGGGTCGGTGAGCAGTTCTTC TRBJ2-1 - - TRBV6-4
CASSLGSSPNTGELFF TGTGCCAGCAGCTTAGGAAGCTCTCCGAACACCGGGGAGCTGTTTTTT TRBJ2-2 - - TRBV11-3
CASNNPSGGAGELFF TGTGCCAGCAACAATCCGAGCGGGGGGGCCGGGGAGCTGTTTTTT TRBJ2-2 TRBD2 - TRBV2
CASSVAQAYEQYF TGCGCCAGCAGTGTGGCACAGGCCTACGAGCAGTACTTC TRBJ2-7 - - TRBV10-2
CATSTDYGYTF TGTGCCACCAGCACCGACTATGGCTACACCTTC TRBJ1-2 - few TRBV15
CASSDDYGSPLHF TGTGCCAGCAGTGACGATTACGGTTCACCCCTCCACTTT TRBJ1-6 - once TRBV6-4
CASNGRGSSTDTQYF TGCGCCAGCAATGGGCGGGGGTCTAGCACAGATACGCAGTATTTT TRBJ2-3 TRBD2 once TRBV5-1
CATSRDSGYGYTF TGTGCCACCAGCCGGGACAGCGGGTATGGCTACACCTTC TRBJ1-2 TRBD1 once TRBV24-1
CASSLSGQGTEKLFF TGCGCCAGCAGCTTGTCGGGACAGGGGACTGAAAAACTGTTTTTT TRBJ1-4 TRBD1 few TRBV5-1
CASSDRGLYGYTF TGTGCCAGCAGTGATCGCGGGCTCTATGGCTACACCTTC TRBJ1-2 - - TRBV6-1
CASRAVSSYNSPLHF TGTGCCAGCAGGGCGGTTAGCTCCTATAATTCACCCCTCCACTTT TRBJ1-6 - - TRBV5-5
CASSLASGAQFRF TGTGCCAGCAGCTTGGCGTCAGGGGCACAGTTCCGCTTT TRBJ1-6 - - TRBV5-4
CASSQANRGNTGELFF TGCGCCAGCAGCCAAGCGAATCGGGGGAACACCGGGGAGCTGTTTTTT TRBJ2-2 - once TRBV4-1
CATSSPGALGNQPQHF TGTGCCACCAGCAGCCCAGGGGCCCTGGGGAATCAGCCCCAGCATTTT TRBJ1-5 - - TRBV15
CASSHLEIQETQYF TGTGCCAGCAGTCACCTAGAAATCCAAGAGACCCAGTACTTC TRBJ2-5 - - TRBV28
CASSPHGVEGGQYF TGTGCCAGCAGCCCCCACGGGGTAGAGGGCGGGCAGTACTTC TRBJ2-7 - - TRBV5-5
CASSVGPTGGDDEQFF TGCGCCAGCAGTGTGGGGCCTACCGGGGGGGACGATGAGCAGTTCTTC TRBJ2-1 TRBD2 - TRBV10-1
CASSLRDKNIQYF TGTGCCAGCAGCTTACGGGACAAAAACATTCAGTACTTC TRBJ2-4 - - TRBV7-2
CASSDGSGGNDEQFF TGTGCCAGCAGTGACGGTAGCGGGGGAAACGATGAGCAGTTCTTC TRBJ2-1 TRBD2 - TRBV6-4
CASRPQGNQPQHF TGTGCCAGCAGACCCCAGGGAAATCAGCCCCAGCATTTT TRBJ1-5 - - TRBV2
CATSREYGGKVADTQYF TGTGCCACCAGCAGAGAATATGGAGGGAAGGTAGCAGATACGCAGTATTTT TRBJ2-3 - - TRBV15
CASSPGPPGGANYGYTF TGTGCCAGCTCACCAGGGCCTCCGGGGGGAGCTAACTATGGCTACACCTTC TRBJ1-2 - - TRBV18
CASSLDRGLAFF TGCGCCAGCAGCTTGGACAGGGGGTTAGCTTTCTTT TRBJ1-1 TRBD1 - TRBV5-1
CSVSGSGVSNQPQHF TGCAGCGTTTCAGGGTCAGGGGTAAGCAATCAGCCCCAGCATTTT TRBJ1-5 - - TRBV29-1
CASSSGGIDDTQYF TGTGCCAGCAGCTCAGGGGGGATTGATGATACGCAGTATTTT TRBJ2-3 - - TRBV5-5
CAWSRTVPSNYGYTF TGTGCCTGGAGTCGGACAGTACCGAGTAACTATGGCTACACCTTC TRBJ1-2 - - TRBV30
CASSVLGAGFDEQFF TGTGCCAGCAGCGTTTTGGGGGCCGGTTTCGATGAGCAGTTCTTC TRBJ2-1 - - TRBV9
CASSLRGGVFSGTGELFF TGTGCCAGCAGCTTACGCGGGGGGGTCTTTAGTGGGACCGGGGAGCTGTTTTTT TRBJ2-2 TRBD2 - TRBV7-8
CASRGSKGMTYGYTF TGTGCCAGCAGGGGTTCAAAGGGGATGACCTATGGCTACACCTTC TRBJ1-2 - many TRBV6-5
CASSVRGGPFEKLFF TGTGCCAGCAGTGTAAGGGGCGGACCTTTTGAAAAACTGTTTTTT TRBJ1-4 - few TRBV28
CASSLTMVGELFF TGTGCCAGCAGCTTAACAATGGTGGGGGAGCTGTTTTTT TRBJ2-2 - - TRBV7-9
CASSRDRGPPNTEAFF TGCGCCAGCAGCCGAGACAGGGGGCCGCCGAACACTGAAGCTTTCTTT TRBJ1-1 TRBD1 once TRBV4-1
CASSGGGTQETQYF TGCGCCAGCAGCGGAGGGGGCACCCAAGAGACCCAGTACTTC TRBJ2-5 - - TRBV5-1
CASSYGLAGGLNEQFF TGTGCCAGCAGTTACGGGCTAGCGGGGGGGCTCAATGAGCAGTTCTTC TRBJ2-1 TRBD2 - TRBV6-5